The rows below give T cell receptor beta chains drawn from one sample of a study of blood T cell repertoires in COVID-19. Method: immunoSEQ multiplex PCR; TCRdb's copy keeps in-frame clones and lacks some. The sample includes about 300,000 clones, 85% of them seen just once. Sequenced sample: PBMCs or T cells enriched from blood (not recorded which). These receptors originate from a woman aged 45-65 years who had recovered from COVID-19. Each CDR3 is given with its conserved first and last residue. Fields, in order: V gene, J gene, D gene, clone size, CDR3 protein, CDR3 DNA. D genes are given only for firm matches. Only part of the rows carry a size: once, few, many, or a class if the clone is expanded.

>TRBV4-2|TRBJ2-7|NA|NA
CASSRTGQIASYEQYF
TGTGCCAGCAGCCGAACAGGACAGATAGCCTCCTACGAGCAGTACTTC
>TRBV30|TRBJ2-3|TRBD1|NA
CAGGAGGYTQYF
TGTGCCGGGGGAGCAGGGGGTTATACGCAGTATTTT
>TRBV5-1|TRBJ1-4|NA|NA
CASSPNAGVPEEKLFF
TGCGCCAGCAGCCCGAACGCAGGGGTCCCCGAGGAAAAACTGTTTTTT
>TRBV5-1|TRBJ1-1|NA|NA
CASSFNKNTEAFF
TGCGCCAGCAGCTTCAACAAGAACACTGAAGCTTTCTTT
>TRBV3-1/TRBV3-2|TRBJ1-1|NA|NA
CASSQAEDAEAFF
TGTGCCAGCAGCCAAGCGGAGGACGCTGAAGCTTTCTTT
>TRBV12-3/TRBV12-4|TRBJ1-2|NA|NA
CASSTRREYGYTF
TGTGCCAGCAGCACCCGCCGGGAATATGGCTACACCTTC
>TRBV5-4|TRBJ2-1|TRBD2|NA
CASSSGSGTRGYNEQFF
TGTGCCAGCAGCTCAGGCTCCGGGACTAGGGGATACAATGAGCAGTTCTTC
>TRBV11-3|TRBJ2-1|TRBD2|NA
CASSSGLDPNEQFF
TGTGCCAGCAGCTCGGGACTAGATCCAAATGAGCAGTTCTTC
>TRBV5-1|TRBJ2-1|TRBD2|NA
CASRRGTRRRRDNEQFF
TGCGCCAGCAGGCGAGGGACTAGAAGGAGACGGGACAATGAGCAGTTCTTC
>TRBV5-5|TRBJ2-2|TRBD2|NA
CASTFLAGNTGELFF
TGTGCCAGCACCTTCTTAGCGGGGAACACCGGGGAGCTGTTTTTT
>TRBV27|TRBJ1-6|NA|NA
CASRKQGPKNSPLHF
TGTGCCAGCAGGAAACAGGGACCAAAGAATTCACCCCTCCACTTT
>TRBV18|TRBJ1-2|TRBD1|NA
CASSKGQTNYGYTF
TGTGCCAGCTCGAAGGGACAGACTAACTATGGCTACACCTTC
>TRBV29-1|TRBJ1-5|NA|few
CSAGGGRNQPQHF
TGCAGCGCCGGGGGGGGCAGAAATCAGCCCCAGCATTTT
>TRBV7-9|TRBJ2-7|NA|NA
CASSSRGTYEQYF
TGTGCCAGCAGCTCCCGGGGAACCTACGAGCAGTACTTC
>TRBV4-1|TRBJ2-5|TRBD2|NA
CASSQDSLAGAGETQYF
TGCGCCAGCAGCCAAGATAGTCTAGCGGGGGCGGGAGAGACCCAGTACTTC
>TRBV30|TRBJ2-3|TRBD2|NA
CAWSVTTSGADTQYF
TGTGCCTGGAGTGTAACTACGAGCGGGGCAGATACGCAGTATTTT
>TRBV5-6|TRBJ1-3|TRBD1|few
CASSLDRGISGNTIYF
TGTGCCAGCAGCTTGGACAGGGGAATTTCTGGAAACACCATATATTTT
>TRBV4-1|TRBJ1-2|NA|NA
CASSQDLGGWGGYTF
TGCGCCAGCAGCCAAGATCTGGGGGGTTGGGGAGGCTACACCTTC
>TRBV6-6|TRBJ1-5|NA|NA
CASSYAAGSNQPQHF
TGTGCCAGCAGTTACGCGGCGGGGAGCAATCAGCCCCAGCATTTT
>TRBV27|TRBJ1-1|NA|NA
CASRLPGGEAFF
TGTGCCAGCAGGCTGCCGGGGGGTGAAGCTTTCTTT